This TCR beta chain was documented in a study of regulatory T cells. Whole-study findings and limits: Patient repertoires had restricted TRB V-J pairs and skewed V and J usage, most in Tregs. In CD3G-deficient patients, conventional CD4+ T cells were enriched for hydrophobic CDR3 residues at positions 6 and 7.

Regulatory (CD25-high CD127-low) and conventional (CD25-low CD127-high) CD4+ T cells were sorted separately. Amplification used 52 TRBV primers and 13 TRBJ primers. Profiling relied on immunoSEQ multiplex PCR, and the TCRdb table lists in-frame clones only, not all of them. Seen here are about 15,000 clones, 84% observed once, and the top ten hold over 7%. This clone was detected only once. What it binds is unknown. Sequenced input: conventional CD4+ T cells sorted from blood. The sequence was collected from a person aged 25-39 years with CD3G deficiency.

DNA of the CDR3: TGTGCCAGCAGCACCCTGGGGGATAATGAAAAACTGTTTTTT. It yields the protein CASSTLGDNEKLFF. The chain employs TRBV28 and TRBJ1-4, with a weak D call TRBD1 (5 bases). The CDR3 extends over 14 amino acids. Germline values: CDR1 MDHEN, CDR2 SYDVKM. V was shortened by 6 bases and J by 4 bases, with 12 bases between the two germline ends.